The T cell receptor beta chain under discussion was sequenced for a study of blood T cell repertoires in COVID-19. Turning to the study itself: Acute and convalescent COVID-19 samples came from the United States, Italy and Spain.

V lost 6 bases to trimming and J lost 7 bases; unmatched junction nucleotides: 4. The germline gives CDR1 MDHEN, CDR2 SYDVKM. CDR3 length equals 14 residues. Only in-frame clones appear in the TCRdb table, and some are missing; sequencing was by immunoSEQ multiplex PCR. The table lists roughly 380,000 clones, 85% of them singletons. The chain carries TRBV28 and TRBJ1-6; TRBD1 aligns across 9 bases. The clonotype was recovered from a woman under 30 with acute or convalescent COVID-19. The specimen sequenced was peripheral blood. This CDR3 reads CASRVGTGNSPLHF. The CDR3 region has the DNA TGTGCCAGCAGGGTCGGGACAGGGAATTCACCCCTCCACTTT.